Listed here are 24 T cell receptor beta chains from one sample, sequenced in a study of cytomegalovirus exposure and HLA in healthy donors. Sequencing used immunoSEQ multiplex PCR; TCRdb keeps in-frame clones, though not all of them. The sample lists 45,000 or so clones, roughly 93% occurring once. The sample was PBMCs. These receptors were obtained from a woman aged 18 to 35 in good health and CMV-seronegative.

The rearrangement joins TRBV6-1 to TRBJ2-1; possibly TRBD1 for D (6 bases). V was trimmed by 5 bases and J by 4 bases, leaving 9 bases between them. CDR1 and CDR2 from the germline V gene are MNHNS and SASEGT. The CDR3 is 13 residues long. CDR3: CASSPQGYNEQFF. Here the CDR3 DNA reads TGTGCCAGCAGTCCCCAGGGGTACAATGAGCAGTTCTTC.

This chain joins TRBV9 and TRBJ1-6; D gene unclear. V was clipped by 0 bases and J by 11 bases, with 12 bases between them. This CDR3 region has 14 residues. Looked up from germline, CDR1 is SGDLS and CDR2 is YYNGEE. The CDR3 sequence: CASSVESNRAPLHF. As DNA, the CDR3 is TGTGCCAGCAGCGTAGAATCAAATCGGGCACCCCTCCACTTT.

The chain is built from TRBV30 and TRBJ1-5, with TRBD1 matching over 9 bases. The germline V gene has CDR1 GTSNPN and CDR2 SVGIG (reference sequence). V was clipped by 0 bases and J by 4 bases; unmatched bases: 4. The length of the CDR3 is 15 residues. This CDR3 is CAWSVQGAPNQPQHF. CDR3 nucleotides: TGTGCCTGGAGTGTACAGGGGGCGCCGAATCAGCCCCAGCATTTT.

V usage is TRBV5-6 and J usage is TRBJ1-4; unclear D gene. There are 16 residues in the CDR3. V was cut by 0 bases and J by 2 bases, with 11 bases left in between. The germline gives CDR1 SGHDT, CDR2 YYEEEE. CDR3 protein: CASSLDGSGTNEKLFF. CDR3 DNA: TGTGCCAGCAGCTTGGACGGGAGTGGGACTAATGAAAAACTGTTTTTT.

The chain is built from TRBV9 and TRBJ1-2; 7 nucleotides align to TRBD1. Looked up from germline, CDR1 is SGDLS and CDR2 is YYNGEE. Germline trimming cut 0 bases from V and 7 bases from J; bases unmatched to any gene: 3. The CDR3 loop spans 13 amino acids. CDR3: CASSVGTGAGYTF. CDR3 bases: TGTGCCAGCAGCGTAGGGACAGGAGCTGGCTACACCTTC.

The chain combines TRBV28 with TRBJ2-7; weak D call: TRBD1 (5 bases). Germline CDR1 MDHEN, CDR2 SYDVKM. CDR3 length equals 11 residues. V lost 4 bases to trimming and J lost 7 bases, with 8 bases between them. The chain's CDR3 is CASSWRQEQYF. CDR3 sequence (DNA): TGTGCCAGCAGTTGGAGACAGGAGCAGTACTTC.

V is TRBV28 and J is TRBJ1-2; the match to TRBD1 covers 9 bases. The CDR3 totals 17 residues. The junction had 11 bases not matched to a gene; V was cut back by 4 bases and J by 2 bases. Germline V gene sequence: CDR1 MDHEN, CDR2 SYDVKM. CDR3 protein: CASSSLGTGRKNYGYTF. In DNA, the CDR3 is TGTGCCAGCAGTTCCCTGGGGACAGGGCGGAAAAACTATGGCTACACCTTC.

This chain joins TRBV29-1 and TRBJ2-2, with 9 bases fitting TRBD2. The CDR3 is 15 amino acids. Germline trimming cut 6 bases from V and 5 bases from J; bases unmatched to any gene: 10. The germline CDR1 and CDR2 sequences are SQVTM and ANQGSEA. The CDR3 DNA follows: TGCAGCGTGGGGGTAGCGGGAGAACGGACCGGGGAGCTGTTTTTT. This gives the protein CSVGVAGERTGELFF.

The V gene is TRBV28, the J gene TRBJ1-5, with 8 bases that match TRBD1. V dropped 7 bases and J dropped 10; count of bases not matched to a gene: 12. CDR3 length: 14 amino acids. CDR1 and CDR2 (germline): MDHEN, SYDVKM. The chain's CDR3 is CASTPGQGGSPQHF. The CDR3 DNA reads as TGTGCCAGCACCCCCGGACAGGGTGGAAGTCCCCAGCATTTT.

The chain combines TRBV10-3 with TRBJ2-3, with TRBD2 matching over 10 bases. The CDR3 length is 15 residues. J lost 0 bases, V lost 8 bases, and 5 bases had no gene match. Germline V gene data show CDR1 as ENHRY and CDR2 as SYGVKD. The CDR3 here is CAISTSGTSTDTQYF. Written as DNA, the CDR3 is TGTGCCATCTCTACTAGCGGGACTAGCACAGATACGCAGTATTTT.

The V gene is TRBV9, the J gene TRBJ2-3; 7 positions match TRBD2. Looked up from germline, CDR1 is SGDLS and CDR2 is YYNGEE. CDR3 size: 15 residues. The V and J ends lost 2 bases and 3 bases, in that order; junction bases with no gene match: 6. Written as DNA, the CDR3 is TGTGCCAGCAGCGTTGGGGGAGGGTTGACAGATACGCAGTATTTT. Its protein is CASSVGGGLTDTQYF.

This clone was counted once. The V and J genes are TRBV5-8 and TRBJ2-3; 9 nucleotides line up with TRBD2. The CDR3 loop spans 18 amino acids. In germline, CDR1 is SGHTS, CDR2 YDEGEE. The trim removed 0 bases at V and 2 bases at J, leaving 10 bases unmatched. In DNA, the CDR3 is TGTGCCAGCAGCTTGGCCAACCTAGCGGGGCCCTACACAGATACGCAGTATTTT. Amino acids: CASSLANLAGPYTDTQYF.

The table lists this clone with a count of one. The genes are TRBV28 and TRBJ1-4; D perhaps matches TRBD1 (6 bases). Per the germline V gene, CDR1 is MDHEN and CDR2 is SYDVKM. Trimming cost V 6 bases and J 7 bases, with 12 bases left between them. The CDR3 runs to 13 residues. The CDR3 is CASSGQPVEKLFF. The CDR3 nucleotides are TGTGCCAGCAGCGGACAGCCTGTTGAAAAACTGTTTTTT.

This chain joins TRBV27 and TRBJ2-5, with 8 positions matching TRBD2. The CDR3 consists of 16 residues. The V gene's germline CDR1 is MNHEY and CDR2 SMNVEV (reference sequence). J was trimmed by 5 bases and V by 4 bases; bases with no gene match: 12. CDR3 region: CASSSSTSAKGETQYF. DNA for the CDR3: TGTGCCAGCAGTTCGTCGACTAGCGCCAAGGGGGAGACCCAGTACTTC.

The chain has TRBV5-1 and TRBJ2-1; 7 nucleotides line up with TRBD2. V dropped 0 bases and J dropped 5; count of bases not matched to a gene: 5. Germline CDR1 and CDR2: SGHRS and YFSETQ. CDR3 length equals 15 residues. The CDR3 here is CASSLAASGDNEQFF. CDR3 in DNA: TGCGCCAGCAGCTTGGCGGCTAGCGGAGACAATGAGCAGTTCTTC.

J is TRBJ1-1 and V is TRBV7-2; TRBD1 matches at 7 bases. V trimming: 8 bases; J trimming: 4 bases; junction bases outside the gene matches: 7. Germline loops: CDR1 SGHTA, CDR2 FQGNSA. This CDR3 region has 13 residues. The chain's CDR3 is CASGDRAATEAFF. In DNA form, the CDR3 reads TGTGCCAGCGGTGACAGGGCTGCCACTGAAGCTTTCTTT. The full variable domain, completed using reference TRBV7-2 and TRBJ1-1, is GAGVSQSPSNKVTEKGKDVELRCDPISGHTALYWYRQSLGQGLEFLIYFQGNSAPDKSGLPSDRFSAERTGGSVSTLTIQRTQQEDSAVYLCASGDRAATEAFFGQGTRLTVV.

The table lists this clone with a few counts. In DNA, the CDR3 is TGTGCCAGCAGCTTTGGCCAGGCTTTCCAAGAGACCCAGTACTTC. Encoded protein: CASSFGQAFQETQYF. The rearrangement links TRBV5-6 to TRBJ2-5, with no clear D. The V and J ends lost 2 bases and 1 base respectively, with 12 bases between them. The length of the CDR3 is 15 residues. Germline V gene lookup returns CDR1 SGHDT and CDR2 YYEEEE.

This chain joins TRBV5-6 and TRBJ2-3; maybe TRBD2 (6 bases). The V end was cut by 2 bases, the J end by 3 bases, with 19 bases between. Germline V lookup: CDR1 SGHDT, CDR2 YYEEEE. The CDR3 consists of 17 residues. CDR3 sequence reads: CASSLGAGPRRTDTQYF. The CDR3 bases are TGTGCCAGCAGCTTAGGAGCGGGCCCCAGGAGGACAGATACGCAGTATTTT.

The chain carries TRBV9 and TRBJ1-3; a weak D match, TRBD1 (5 bases). V gave up 3 bases and J gave up 2 bases, with 12 bases separating them. The length of the CDR3 is 15 residues. The germline V gene encodes CDR1 SGDLS and CDR2 YYNGEE. The CDR3 protein is CASSAQGNTGNTIYF. CDR3 nucleotides: TGTGCCAGCAGCGCCCAGGGTAACACTGGAAACACCATATATTTT. Drawing the rest from reference TRBV9 and TRBJ1-3, the complete variable domain is DSGVTQTPKHLITATGQRVTLRCSPRSGDLSVYWYQQSLDQGLQFLIQYYNGEERAKGNILERFSAQQFPDLHSELNLSSLELGDSALYFCASSAQGNTGNTIYFGEGSWLTVV.

The V and J genes are TRBV5-4 and TRBJ2-7; TRBD2 aligns across 11 bases. This CDR3 comprises 17 residues. Germline loops: CDR1 SGHNT, CDR2 YYREEE (reference sequence). Trimming cost V 0 bases and J 3 bases; bases outside gene matches: 8. The CDR3 spells CASSLAPGLAANYEQYF. The CDR3 DNA is TGTGCCAGCAGCTTGGCCCCGGGACTAGCGGCCAACTACGAGCAGTACTTC.

The chain has TRBV7-8 and TRBJ1-3; D might be TRBD1 (5 bases). Trimming removed 3 bases from V and 2 bases from J, with 17 bases in between. Germline CDR1 reads SGHVS; CDR2 reads FQNEAQ. The CDR3 length is 17 residues. CDR3 protein: CASSLSPGMVAGNTIYF. CDR3 sequence (DNA): TGTGCCAGCAGCTTGAGTCCAGGGATGGTAGCTGGAAACACCATATATTTT.

The chain is built from TRBV30 and TRBJ1-2; TRBD1 matches at 10 bases. V dropped 1 base and J dropped 3; count of bases not matched to a gene: 2. The CDR3 has 14 amino acids. The germline gives CDR1 GTSNPN, CDR2 SVGIG (reference sequence). The DNA of the CDR3 is TGTGCCTGGAGTGGGACAGGGGGTTACTATGGCTACACCTTC. Its protein is CAWSGTGGYYGYTF. The full variable domain, rest sourced from reference TRBV30 and TRBJ1-2, is SQTIHQWPATLVQPVGSPLSLECTVEGTSNPNLYWYRQAAGRGLQLLFYSVGIGQISSEVPQNLSASRPQDRQFILSSKKLLLSDSGFYLCAWSGTGGYYGYTFGSGTRLTVV.

In DNA form, the CDR3 reads TGTGCCAGCAGTTTATGGGGCGGGGTAGGCTACGAGCAGTACTTC. Translation gives CASSLWGGVGYEQYF. The V and J genes are TRBV28 and TRBJ2-7, with D possibly being TRBD2 (6 bases). Trimming left V 0 bases short and J 3 bases short, with 12 bases between. Germline V CDR1 and CDR2: MDHEN, SYDVKM. The CDR3 is made up of 15 amino acids.

CDR3 DNA: TGTGCCAGCAGCTTGATGACAGGTGTGGACAATGAGCAGTTCTTC. Its protein is CASSLMTGVDNEQFF. The chain carries TRBV5-8 and TRBJ2-1; tentative D call: TRBD1 (6 bases). Germline CDR1 and CDR2: SGHTS and YDEGEE. Trimming removed 1 base at V and 5 bases at J, with 13 bases between. The CDR3 totals 15 residues. Based on the CDR3 plus reference TRBV5-8 and TRBJ2-1, the full variable domain is EAGVTQSPTHLIKTRGQQATLRCSPISGHTSVYWYQQALGLGLQFLLWYDEGEERNRGNFPPRFSGRQFPNYSSELNVNALELEDSALYLCASSLMTGVDNEQFFGPGTRLTVL.